The source of this T cell receptor beta chain is a study of OX40 agonist ivuxolimab in advanced cancers. Overall study: The study treated patients with ivuxolimab, an agonistic anti-OX40 (CD134) antibody. Partial responses occurred in Three dose-escalation patients, one with hepatocellular carcinoma and two with cutaneous melanoma.

TCRdb's copy holds only in-frame clones and misses some; the assay was immunoSEQ multiplex PCR. The sample has approximately 52,000 clones, approximately 79% seen once. Study findings and constraints: Relative to CD4+, CD8+ T cells held more expanded clones on average.

Germline values: CDR1 MGHRA, CDR2 YSYEKL. CDR3 size: 14 residues. Trimming took 5 bases from V and 5 from J, leaving 15 bases between them. Of note for this clone: Its specificity is unknown.

The rearrangement joins TRBV4-1 to TRBJ1-1; D is unclear. The clonotype originates from an adult with an advanced solid tumor such as melanoma, head and neck, liver or kidney cancer. The starting material was CD4+ or CD8+ T cells sorted from blood, obtained in a trial of the OX40 agonist ivuxolimab. CDR3 DNA sequence: TGCGCCAGCAGCATGGGTTTGGGGAGGACTGAAGCTTTCTTT. It codes for CASSMGLGRTEAFF.